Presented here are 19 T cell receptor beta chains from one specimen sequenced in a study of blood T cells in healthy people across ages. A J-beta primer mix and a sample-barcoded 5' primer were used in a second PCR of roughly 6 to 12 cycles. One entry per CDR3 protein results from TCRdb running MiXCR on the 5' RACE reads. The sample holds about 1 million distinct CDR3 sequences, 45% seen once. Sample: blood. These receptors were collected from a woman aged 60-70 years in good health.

In nucleotides, the CDR3 is TGTGCCAGCAGTTTAGGGCGATCTGAGCAGTTCTTC. Amino acids: CASSLGRSEQFF. The chain couples TRBV27 to TRBJ2-1; D is unresolved. From germline, CDR1 is MNHEY and CDR2 SMNVEV (reference sequence). The CDR3 consists of 12 residues. V lost 2 bases to trimming and J lost 9 bases, with 8 bases between them.

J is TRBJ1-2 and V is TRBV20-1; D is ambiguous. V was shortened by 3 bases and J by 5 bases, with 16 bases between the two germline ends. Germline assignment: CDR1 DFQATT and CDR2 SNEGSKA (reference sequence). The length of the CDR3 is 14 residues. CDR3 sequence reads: CSASGSRFGYGYTF. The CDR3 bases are TGCAGTGCTAGTGGCAGCCGATTTGGATATGGCTACACCTTC.

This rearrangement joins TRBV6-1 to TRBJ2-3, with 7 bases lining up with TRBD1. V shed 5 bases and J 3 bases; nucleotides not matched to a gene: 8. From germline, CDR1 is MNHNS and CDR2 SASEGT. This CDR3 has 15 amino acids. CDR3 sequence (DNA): TGTGCCAGCAGTCCCTACCCGGGACAGACAGATACGCAGTATTTT. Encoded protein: CASSPYPGQTDTQYF.

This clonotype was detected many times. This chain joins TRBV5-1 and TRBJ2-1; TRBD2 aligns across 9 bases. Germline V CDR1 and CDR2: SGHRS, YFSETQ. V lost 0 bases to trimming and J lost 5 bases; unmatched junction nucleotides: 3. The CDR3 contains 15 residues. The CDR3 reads CASSLASGNHNEQFF. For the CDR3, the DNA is TGCGCCAGCAGCTTGGCTAGCGGGAACCACAATGAGCAGTTCTTC.

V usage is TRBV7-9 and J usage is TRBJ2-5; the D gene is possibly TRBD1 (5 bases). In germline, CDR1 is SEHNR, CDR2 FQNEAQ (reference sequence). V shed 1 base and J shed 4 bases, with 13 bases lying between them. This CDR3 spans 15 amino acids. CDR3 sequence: CASSLVRQFGETQYF. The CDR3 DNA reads TGTGCCAGCAGCTTAGTTCGACAGTTTGGAGAGACCCAGTACTTC.

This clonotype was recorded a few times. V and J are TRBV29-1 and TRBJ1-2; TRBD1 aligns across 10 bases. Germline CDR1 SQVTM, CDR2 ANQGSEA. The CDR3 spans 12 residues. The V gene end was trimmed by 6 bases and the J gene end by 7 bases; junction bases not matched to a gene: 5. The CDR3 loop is CSVDRGGRGYTF. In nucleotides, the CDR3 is TGCAGCGTGGACAGGGGGGGGCGTGGCTACACCTTC.

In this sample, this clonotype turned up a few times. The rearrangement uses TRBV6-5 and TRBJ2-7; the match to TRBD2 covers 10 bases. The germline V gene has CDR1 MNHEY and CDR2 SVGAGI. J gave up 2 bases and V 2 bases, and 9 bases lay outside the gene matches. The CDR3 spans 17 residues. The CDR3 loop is CASSYGTSGNRPYEQYF. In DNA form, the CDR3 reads TGTGCCAGCAGTTACGGAACTAGCGGGAATCGTCCCTACGAGCAGTACTTC.

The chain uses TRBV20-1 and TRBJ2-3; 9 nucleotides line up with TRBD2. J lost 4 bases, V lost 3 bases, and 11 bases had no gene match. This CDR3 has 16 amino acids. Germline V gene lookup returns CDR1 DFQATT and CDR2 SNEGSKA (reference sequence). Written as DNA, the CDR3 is TGCAGTGCTAGCCCTGTGGGTAGCGGGAGATCAGATACGCAGTATTTT. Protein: CSASPVGSGRSDTQYF.

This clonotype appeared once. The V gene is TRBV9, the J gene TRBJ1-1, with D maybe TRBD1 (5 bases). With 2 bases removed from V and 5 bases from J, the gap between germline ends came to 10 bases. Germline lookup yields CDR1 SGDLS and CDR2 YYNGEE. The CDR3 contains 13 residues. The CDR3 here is CASSVMGVTEAFF. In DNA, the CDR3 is TGTGCCAGCAGCGTCATGGGGGTTACTGAAGCTTTCTTT.

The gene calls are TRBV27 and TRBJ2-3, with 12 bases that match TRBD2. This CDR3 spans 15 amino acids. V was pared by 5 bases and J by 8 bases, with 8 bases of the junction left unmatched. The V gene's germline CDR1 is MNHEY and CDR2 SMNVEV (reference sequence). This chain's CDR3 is CASSPLAGGPTTQYF. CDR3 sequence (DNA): TGTGCCAGCAGTCCACTAGCGGGAGGTCCCACTACGCAGTATTTT.

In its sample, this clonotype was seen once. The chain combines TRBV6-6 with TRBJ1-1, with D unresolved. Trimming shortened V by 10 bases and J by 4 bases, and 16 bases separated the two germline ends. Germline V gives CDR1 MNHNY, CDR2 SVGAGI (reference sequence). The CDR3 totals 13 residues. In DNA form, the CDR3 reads TGTGCCACCGAAAGGGATCTGGTCACTGAAGCTTTCTTT. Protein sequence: CATERDLVTEAFF.

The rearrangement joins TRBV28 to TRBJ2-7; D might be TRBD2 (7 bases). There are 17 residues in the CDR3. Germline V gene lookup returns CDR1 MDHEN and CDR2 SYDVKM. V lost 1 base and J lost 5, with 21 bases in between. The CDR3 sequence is CASSLFGGGENGDEQYF. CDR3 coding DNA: TGTGCCAGCAGTTTATTCGGAGGGGGGGAGAATGGTGACGAGCAGTACTTC.

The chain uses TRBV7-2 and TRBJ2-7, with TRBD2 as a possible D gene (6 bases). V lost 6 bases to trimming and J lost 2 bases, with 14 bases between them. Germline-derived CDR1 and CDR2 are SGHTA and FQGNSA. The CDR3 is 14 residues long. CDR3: CASRSSGPPYEQYF. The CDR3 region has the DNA TGTGCCAGCAGATCAAGCGGGCCCCCCTACGAGCAGTACTTC.

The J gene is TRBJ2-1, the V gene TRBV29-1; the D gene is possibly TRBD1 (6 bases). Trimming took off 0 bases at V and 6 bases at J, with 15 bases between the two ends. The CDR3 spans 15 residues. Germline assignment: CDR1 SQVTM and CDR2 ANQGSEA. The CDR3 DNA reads TGCAGCGTTGAAGATGGCAGGGGAGAGGGCAATGAGCAGTTCTTC. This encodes CSVEDGRGEGNEQFF.

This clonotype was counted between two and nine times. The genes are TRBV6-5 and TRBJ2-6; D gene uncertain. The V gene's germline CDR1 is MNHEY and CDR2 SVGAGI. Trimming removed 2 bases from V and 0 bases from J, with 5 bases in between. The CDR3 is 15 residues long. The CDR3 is CASSYLPSGANVLTF. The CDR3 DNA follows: TGTGCCAGCAGTTACCTCCCCTCTGGGGCCAACGTCCTGACTTTC.

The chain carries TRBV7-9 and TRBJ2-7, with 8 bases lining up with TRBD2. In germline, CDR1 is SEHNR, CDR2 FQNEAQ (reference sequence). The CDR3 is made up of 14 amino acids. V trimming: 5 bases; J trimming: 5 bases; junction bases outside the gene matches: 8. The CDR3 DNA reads TGTGCCAGCAGCCTTGGACTAGCTCGCGACGAGCAGTACTTC. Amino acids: CASSLGLARDEQYF.

The CDR3 reads CSVREVEKLFF. The CDR3 nucleotides read TGCAGCGTCCGCGAAGTAGAAAAACTGTTTTTT. This chain joins TRBV29-1 and TRBJ1-4; D remains ambiguous. CDR3 size: 11 residues. Trimming pared 6 bases from V and 8 bases from J, leaving 10 bases between. Per germline, CDR1 SQVTM and CDR2 ANQGSEA.

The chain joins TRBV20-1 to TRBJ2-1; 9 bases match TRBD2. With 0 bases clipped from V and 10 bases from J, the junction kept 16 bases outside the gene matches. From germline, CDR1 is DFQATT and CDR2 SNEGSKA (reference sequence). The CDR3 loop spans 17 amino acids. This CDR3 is CSARDTGSRSGSREQFF. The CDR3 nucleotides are TGCAGTGCTAGAGATACCGGGTCTCGTAGCGGGAGTAGAGAGCAGTTCTTC.

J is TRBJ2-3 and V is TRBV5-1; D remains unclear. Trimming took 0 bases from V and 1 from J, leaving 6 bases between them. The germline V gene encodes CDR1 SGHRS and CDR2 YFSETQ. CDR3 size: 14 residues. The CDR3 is CASSLVDGTDTQYF. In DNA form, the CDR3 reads TGCGCCAGCAGCTTGGTGGACGGCACAGATACGCAGTATTTT.